This T cell receptor (beta chain) came from a study of blood T cell repertoires in COVID-19. Method: immunoSEQ multiplex PCR; TCRdb's copy keeps in-frame clones and lacks some. This sample has approximately 210,000 clones; more than 75% occur once, and the top ten carry 5.5% to 8.5%. There are 14 residues in the CDR3. The V gene's germline CDR1 is SGHTA and CDR2 FQGNSA. V gave up 5 bases and J gave up 4 bases; unmatched junction bases: 5. The sample was PBMCs or T cells enriched from blood (not recorded which). The chain carries TRBV7-2 and TRBJ1-2, with TRBD1 matching 9 bases. The clonotype was recovered from a man aged 30-40 years in a cohort exposed to, infected with or recovered from COVID-19 (not recorded which). The CDR3 nucleotides are TGTGCCAGCAGCCCGCCGGGACAGGGCTATGGCTACACCTTC. Amino acid sequence: CASSPPGQGYGYTF.